The 14 T cell receptor beta chains given below trace back to one sample, sequenced in a study of T cell responses to AZD1222 COVID-19 vaccine (dated by TCRdb to about 2021). Library preparation used the immunoSEQ multiplex PCR assay. TCRdb mirrors the immuneACCESS table, restricted to in-frame sequences. Some clones are absent from its copies; in checked studies, under half trace to an unresolved V gene, and the reason for the others is unknown. Across this sample there are roughly 100,000 clones, with 88% seen only once. Clones ranked in the top ten supply about 2.5% of the sample. The time point label, read with the paper, signifies: baseline before first vaccination. Material: peripheral blood, obtained on day 0 of AZD1222 vaccination. The origin of the receptors is an adult in good health.

The chain combines TRBV3-1 (or the pseudogene TRBV3-2) with TRBJ1-2, with D tentatively TRBD1 (6 bases). V lost 4 bases, J lost 7 bases, and 13 bases lay in between. Germline loops: CDR1 LGHDT, CDR2 YNNKEL (reference sequence). The CDR3 extends over 13 amino acids. The CDR3 loop reads CASSPGPGAGYTF. CDR3 coding DNA: TGTGCCAGCAGCCCCGGCCCGGGGGCTGGCTACACCTTC.

The chain is built from TRBV6-1 and TRBJ2-7; D gene uncertain. The CDR3 is made up of 13 amino acids. V was shortened by 3 bases and J by 5 bases, with 11 bases between the two germline ends. CDR1 is MNHNS, CDR2 SASEGT, per germline. Here the CDR3 DNA reads TGTGCCAGCAGTGACCCCCTAGACCACGAGCAGTACTTC. Translation: CASSDPLDHEQYF.

V usage is TRBV6-4 and J usage is TRBJ1-5; no clear D gene. Trimming pared 3 bases from V and 6 bases from J, leaving 9 bases between. From germline, CDR1 is MRHNA and CDR2 SNTAGT. The CDR3 is made up of 13 amino acids. CDR3 coding DNA: TGTGCCAGCAGTGAATTACTAGGTCAGCCCCAGCATTTT. It is translated as CASSELLGQPQHF.

This chain links TRBV18 with TRBJ1-1; D is unclear. This CDR3 region has 13 residues. Germline CDR1 KGHSH, CDR2 LQKENI. V dropped 4 bases and J dropped 6 bases, with 12 bases sitting between them. CDR3 bases: TGTGCCAGCTCACTCAGCGCGAATCCTGAAGCTTTCTTT. Translated, it gives CASSLSANPEAFF.

The chain links TRBV5-6 to TRBJ1-6, with a tentative D call TRBD1 (5 bases). V shed 0 bases and J shed 9 bases, with 10 bases lying between them. The CDR3 runs 14 residues. From germline, CDR1 is SGHDT and CDR2 YYEEEE. The CDR3 DNA sequence: TGTGCCAGCAGCTTGGAAGGGACGGGTTCACCCCTCCACTTT. It codes for CASSLEGTGSPLHF.

About this clone: Different DNA sequences within this sample yield the same CDR3. The V gene is TRBV27, the J gene TRBJ2-5, with TRBD1 matching over 7 bases. This CDR3 comprises 13 residues. Per the germline V gene, CDR1 is MNHEY and CDR2 is SMNVEV (reference sequence). The trim removed 6 bases at V and 2 bases at J, leaving 3 bases unmatched. CDR3: CASSPGQQETQYF. For the CDR3, the DNA is TGTGCCAGCAGCCCGGGACAGCAAGAGACCCAGTACTTC.

This chain uses TRBV15 with TRBJ2-1; possibly TRBD2 for D (6 bases). The CDR3 totals 15 residues. The germline V gene has CDR1 LNHNV and CDR2 YYDKDF (reference sequence). Trimming left V 1 base short and J 7 bases short, with 14 bases between. CDR3 nucleotide sequence: TGTGCCACCAGCAGAGGGGGGACTCTGAAGAATGAGCAGTTCTTC. Translated: CATSRGGTLKNEQFF.

This clone came up a few times. The chain links TRBV29-1 to TRBJ1-1, with TRBD1 matching over 8 bases. V dropped 4 bases and J dropped 8; count of bases not matched to a gene: 6. The CDR3 is 12 amino acids. Germline V CDR1 and CDR2: SQVTM, ANQGSEA. CDR3 sequence (DNA): TGCAGCGTTGCAGGGGGCTCCCTGGAAGCTTTCTTT. Translated: CSVAGGSLEAFF.

J is TRBJ2-7 and V is TRBV2; D possibly uses TRBD1 or TRBD2 (6 bases each). The CDR3 totals 15 residues. Trimming took 8 bases from V and 2 from J, leaving 19 bases between them. CDR1 SNHLY and CDR2 FYNNEI come from the germline V gene. In nucleotides, the CDR3 is TGTGCCAGCGAAGGGGGGCAGGACCTTCCCTACGAGCAGTACTTC. This sequence encodes CASEGGQDLPYEQYF. Together with reference TRBV2 and TRBJ2-7, the CDR3 gives the full variable domain: EPEVTQTPSHQVTQMGQEVILRCVPISNHLYFYWYRQILGQKVEFLVSFYNNEISEKSEIFDDQFSVERPDGSNFTLKIRSTKLEDSAMYFCASEGGQDLPYEQYFGPGTRLTVT.

This chain joins TRBV19 and TRBJ1-3; D ambiguous. Trimming left V 0 bases short and J 0 bases short, with 6 bases between. CDR3 length: 15 residues. The germline CDR1 and CDR2 sequences are LNHDA and SQIVND (reference sequence). DNA of the CDR3: TGTGCCAGTAGTATAGAGGGGAGCTCTGGAAACACCATATATTTT. This sequence encodes CASSIEGSSGNTIYF.

The rearrangement links TRBV6-2 or TRBV6-3 to TRBJ1-5, with a possible D match to TRBD1 (5 bases). This CDR3 region has 17 residues. Trimming stripped 1 base from V and 7 bases from J, with 20 bases between. In germline, CDR1 is MNHEY, CDR2 SVGEGT. The CDR3 protein is CASSYFPPGGVKQPQHF. CDR3 coding DNA: TGTGCCAGCAGTTACTTTCCTCCTGGGGGGGTTAAGCAGCCCCAGCATTTT.

V usage is TRBV27 and J usage is TRBJ2-5, with D possibly matching TRBD2 (6 bases). This CDR3 has 14 amino acids. Germline V gene lookup returns CDR1 MNHEY and CDR2 SMNVEV (reference sequence). Trimming cost V 3 bases and J 4 bases, with 12 bases left between them. The CDR3 reads CASSLTSLGETQYF. CDR3 coding DNA: TGTGCCAGCAGTTTGACTAGTTTGGGAGAGACCCAGTACTTC.

The CDR3 nucleotides read TGCGCCAGCAGCGAATGGGGGACTAGTAAAGAGACCCAGTACTTC. Its protein is CASSEWGTSKETQYF. The chain couples TRBV5-1 to TRBJ2-5; 8 nucleotides match TRBD2. Germline CDR1 SGHRS, CDR2 YFSETQ. CDR3 length: 15 amino acids. The ends lost 4 bases at V and 3 bases at J; junction bases unmatched: 8.

The chain combines TRBV7-9 with TRBJ1-2; TRBD1 aligns across 8 bases. Germline V gene data show CDR1 as SEHNR and CDR2 as FQNEAQ (reference sequence). The CDR3 length is 13 residues. Trimming took 5 bases from V and 7 from J; bases not matched to a gene: 6. For the CDR3, the DNA is TGTGCCAGCAGCCACAGGGGGTCGCTTGGCTACACCTTC. Translated, it gives CASSHRGSLGYTF.